This TCR beta chain was sequenced during a study of monozygotic twins with inflammatory bowel disease. General study results and limits: Among the T cells, different subtypes could not be distinguished. IBD patients carried less diverse TCRbeta repertoires (inverse Simpson) than healthy co-twins. Support was absent for any single strong signal or clonotype linked to IBD.

About this clonotype itself: Its antigen remains unknown.

TCRdb reworked the 5' RACE reads into one entry per CDR3 protein, no DNA. Its table lists around 97,000 distinct CDR3 sequences. This CDR3 region has 16 residues. CDR1 and CDR2 from the germline V gene are SGHTA and FQGTGA. The clonotype comes from a human donor with ulcerative colitis or Crohn's disease, or a healthy co-twin of an affected twin (not recorded which). Sequencing was carried out using blood. V is TRBV7-3 and J is TRBJ2-1; the D call of TRBD2 rests on TCRdb alone, since no DNA is present to check it. CDR3: CASSPYPSGGAREQFF. Using reference TRBV7-3 and TRBJ2-1 for the parts outside the CDR3, the full variable domain is GAGVSQTPSNKVTEKGKYVELRCDPISGHTALYWYRQSLGQGPEFLIYFQGTGAADDSGLPNDRFFAVRPEGSVSTLKIQRTERGDSAVYLCASSPYPSGGAREQFFGPGTRLTVL.